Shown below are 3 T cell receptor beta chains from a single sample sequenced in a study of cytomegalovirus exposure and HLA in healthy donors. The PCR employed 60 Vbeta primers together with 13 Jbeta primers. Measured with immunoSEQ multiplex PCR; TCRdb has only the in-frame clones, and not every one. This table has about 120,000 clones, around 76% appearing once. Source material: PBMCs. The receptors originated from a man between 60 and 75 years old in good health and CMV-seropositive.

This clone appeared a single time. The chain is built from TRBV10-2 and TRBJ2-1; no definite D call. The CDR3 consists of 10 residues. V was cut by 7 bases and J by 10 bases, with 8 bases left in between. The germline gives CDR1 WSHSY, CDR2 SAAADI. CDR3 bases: TGCGCCAGCAATGGGCCCGAGCAGTTCTTC. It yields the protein CASNGPEQFF.

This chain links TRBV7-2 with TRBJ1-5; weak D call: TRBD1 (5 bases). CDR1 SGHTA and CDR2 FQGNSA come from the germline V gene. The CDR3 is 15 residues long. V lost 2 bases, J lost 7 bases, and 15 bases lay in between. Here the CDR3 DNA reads TGTGCCAGCAGCTTAATGGGGGGGTACGACCAGCCCCAGCATTTT. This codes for CASSLMGGYDQPQHF.

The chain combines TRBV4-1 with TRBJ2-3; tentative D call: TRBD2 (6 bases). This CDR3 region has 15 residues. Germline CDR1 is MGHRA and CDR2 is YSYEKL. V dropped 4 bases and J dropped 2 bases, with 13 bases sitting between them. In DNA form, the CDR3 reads TGCGCCAGCAGCCGCCGGGACTCGTTCACAGATACGCAGTATTTT. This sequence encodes CASSRRDSFTDTQYF.